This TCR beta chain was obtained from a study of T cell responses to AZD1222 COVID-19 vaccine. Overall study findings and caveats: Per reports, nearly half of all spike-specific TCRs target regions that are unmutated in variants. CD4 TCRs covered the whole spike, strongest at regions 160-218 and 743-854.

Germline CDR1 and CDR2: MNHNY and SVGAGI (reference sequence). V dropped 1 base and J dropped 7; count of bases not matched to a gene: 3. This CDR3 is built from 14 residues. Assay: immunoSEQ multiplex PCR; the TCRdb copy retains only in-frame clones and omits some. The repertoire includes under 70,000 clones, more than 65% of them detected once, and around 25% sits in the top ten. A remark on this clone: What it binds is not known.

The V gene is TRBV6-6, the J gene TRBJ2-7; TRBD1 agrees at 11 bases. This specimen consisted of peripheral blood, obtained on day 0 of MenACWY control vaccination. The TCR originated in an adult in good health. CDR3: CASSYYGTGGEQYF. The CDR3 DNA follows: TGTGCCAGCAGTTACTATGGGACAGGGGGGGAGCAGTACTTC.